This TCR beta chain originates from a study of cytomegalovirus exposure and HLA in healthy donors. Findings and limits, study-wide: Accurate predictions that matched the HLA-A and HLA-B alleles of most subjects were reportedly made from TCR beta sequences.

There are a few counts of this clone. Its specificity is not known. Researchers ran the PCR with 60 Vbeta and 13 Jbeta primers. The method was immunoSEQ multiplex PCR; TCRdb's version includes in-frame clones alone and lacks a portion of them. The profile covers 180,000 or so clones, with roughly 79% appearing a single time and over 11% taken by the ten largest. Germline V lookup: CDR1 SGHTA, CDR2 FQGNSA. The CDR3 sequence is 16 residues long. The V end lost 1 base, the J end lost 2 bases, and 12 bases lay between the germline ends. The source of this sequence is a man in his fifties in good health and CMV-seropositive. Sequenced: PBMCs. This sequence joins TRBV7-2 and TRBJ1-5; D is unresolved. CDR3 nucleotide sequence: TGTGCCAGCAGCTTAGGTGACGGGGTGGGCAATCAGCCCCAGCATTTT. Encoded protein: CASSLGDGVGNQPQHF. Supplemented by reference TRBV7-2 and TRBJ1-5, the full variable domain reads GAGVSQSPSNKVTEKGKDVELRCDPISGHTALYWYRQSLGQGLEFLIYFQGNSAPDKSGLPSDRFSAERTGGSVSTLTIQRTQQEDSAVYLCASSLGDGVGNQPQHFGDGTRLSIL.